This T cell receptor beta chain stems from a study of blood T cell repertoires in COVID-19. Data came from immunoSEQ multiplex PCR; TCRdb stores just in-frame clones and leaves some out. The sample lists 50,000 to 55,000 clones, about nine tenths occurring once. CDR1 and CDR2 (germline): LNHNV, YYDKDF (reference sequence). This CDR3 is built from 15 residues. V was pared by 1 base and J by 5 bases, with 5 bases of the junction left unmatched. The chain is built from TRBV15 and TRBJ2-5; the match to TRBD2 covers 9 bases. The material sequenced was peripheral blood. This sequence originates from a man aged 45-65 years with active COVID-19. CDR3 nucleotides: TGTGCCACCAGCAGAGGCAGCGGGGGGCAGGAGACCCAGTACTTC. Translating gives CATSRGSGGQETQYF. Complete variable domain (other parts from reference TRBV15 and TRBJ2-5): DAMVIQNPRYQVTQFGKPVTLSCSQTLNHNVMYWYQQKSSQAPKLLFHYYDKDFNNEADTPDNFQSRRPNTSFCFLDIRSPGLGDTAMYLCATSRGSGGQETQYFGPGTRLLVL.